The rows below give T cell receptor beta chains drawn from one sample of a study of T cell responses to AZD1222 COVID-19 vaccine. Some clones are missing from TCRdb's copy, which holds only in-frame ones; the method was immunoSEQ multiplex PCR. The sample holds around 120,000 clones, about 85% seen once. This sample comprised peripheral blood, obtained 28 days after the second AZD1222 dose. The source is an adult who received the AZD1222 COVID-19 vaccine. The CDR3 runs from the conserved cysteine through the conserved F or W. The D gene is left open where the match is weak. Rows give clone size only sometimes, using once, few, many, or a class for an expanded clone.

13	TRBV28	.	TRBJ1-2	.	TGTGCCAGCAGTTTTTCGCGTAACTATGGCTACACCTTC	CASSFSRNYGYTF
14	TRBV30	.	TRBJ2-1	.	TGTGCCTGGAGTGTCTCGAGAAGGCGGGGTGAGCAGTTCTTC	CAWSVSRRRGEQFF
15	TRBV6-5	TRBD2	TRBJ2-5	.	TGTGCCAGCAGTTACTCGCGGGGGGCAGGAGAGACCCAGTACTTC	CASSYSRGAGETQYF
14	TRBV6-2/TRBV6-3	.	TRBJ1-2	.	TGTGCCAGCAGTTACTCACGACAGGCGGCTGGCTACACCTTC	CASSYSRQAAGYTF
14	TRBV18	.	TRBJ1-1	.	TGTGCCAGCTCACCTACGGGATACGGCACTGAAGCTTTCTTT	CASSPTGYGTEAFF
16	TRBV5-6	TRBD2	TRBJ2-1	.	TGTGCCAGCAGCTCCCGGACTAGCGGGGGGGCGAATGAGCAGTTCTTC	CASSSRTSGGANEQFF
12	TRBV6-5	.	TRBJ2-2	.	TGTGCCAGCAGCAGGGGAAGAGGGGAGCTGTTTTTT	CASSRGRGELFF
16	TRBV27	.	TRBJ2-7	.	TGTGCCAGCAGTTACGGGACACCTGAGAGCTCCTACGAGCAGTACTTC	CASSYGTPESSYEQYF
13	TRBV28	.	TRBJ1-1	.	TGTGCCAGCAGTTTACACGGAGCAGCTGAAGCTTTCTTT	CASSLHGAAEAFF
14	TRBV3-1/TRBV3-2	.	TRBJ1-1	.	TGTGCCAGCAGCCATATGACACCGAACACTGAAGCTTTCTTT	CASSHMTPNTEAFF
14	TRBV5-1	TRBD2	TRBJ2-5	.	TGCGCCAGCAGCTTGACTAGCGGGCAAGAGACCCAGTACTTC	CASSLTSGQETQYF
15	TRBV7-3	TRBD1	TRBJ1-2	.	TGTGCCAGCAGCCGAACGGGAGGGGGCGCACATGGCTACACCTTC	CASSRTGGGAHGYTF
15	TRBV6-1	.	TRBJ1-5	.	TGTGCCAGCAGTGAAGCTGGGGGGGGCTATCAGCCCCAGCATTTT	CASSEAGGGYQPQHF
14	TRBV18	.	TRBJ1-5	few	TGTGCCAGCTCACCATTGGGGGTCAATCAGCCCCAGCATTTT	CASSPLGVNQPQHF
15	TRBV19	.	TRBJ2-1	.	TGTGCCAGTAGTGCAGGGGGACTGACGTACAATGAGCAGTTCTTC	CASSAGGLTYNEQFF
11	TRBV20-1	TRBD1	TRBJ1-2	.	TGCAGTGCTACTAACCGCAAGACAGGGTCCTTC	CSATNRKTGSF
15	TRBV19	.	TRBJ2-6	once	TGTGCCAGTAGTATTAGCCGGTCTGGGGCCAACGTCCTGACTTTC	CASSISRSGANVLTF